The 32 T cell receptor beta chains below come from one sample, sequenced in a study of tissue T cells after allogeneic stem cell transplantation. Using immunoSEQ multiplex PCR, the repertoire was profiled, and TCRdb retains in-frame clones only, with some absent. Among tens of thousands of clones listed, around 72% were seen once. What was sequenced was sorted cells pooled from one or two spleens. Source of these receptors: a pool of C57BL/6 mice in good health.

A note on this clone: Each gene name is a mouse one. Sequencing ends 1 residue short of the CDR3 end; the germline J gene provides the rest. This sequence joins TRBV15 and TRBJ2-4, with TRBD2 matching 12 bases. J was trimmed by 5 bases and V by 2 bases; bases with no gene match: 2. Germline V lookup: CDR1 SGHND, CDR2 FRSKSL. There are 15 residues in the CDR3. This CDR3 is CASSLRLGGLNTLYF. CDR3 bases read: TGTGCCAGCAGTTTAAGACTGGGGGGGCTAAACACCTTGTAC.

This clone was observed a handful of times. Gene and germline names: mouse. The read halts 1 residue ahead of the CDR3 end, with the missing end drawn from the germline J gene. The chain is built from TRBV19 and TRBJ2-1; TRBD2 aligns across 10 bases. The length of the CDR3 is 14 residues. V shed 6 bases and J 5 bases; nucleotides not matched to a gene: 5. Germline CDR1 is FNHDT and CDR2 is SITEND (reference sequence). Incomplete CDR3 DNA: TGTGCCAGCACCAACTGGGGGGGGAATGCTGAGCAGTTC. Protein sequence: CASTNWGGNAEQF. The entire CDR3 reads CASTNWGGNAEQFF.

This clone was recorded a few times. Gene names and germline match the mouse. The read ends 1 residue early relative to the CDR3; the germline J gene fills the gap. This sample also contains other DNA sequences that code for the same CDR3. The J gene is TRBJ1-3, the V gene TRBV1; D is undetermined. V lost 3 bases, J lost 0 bases, and 3 bases lay in between. This CDR3 region has 13 residues. Germline lookup yields CDR1 NSQYPW and CDR2 LRSPGD (reference sequence). The CDR3 protein is CTCSANSGNTLYF. The part of the CDR3 DNA that was read is TGCACCTGCAGTGCGAATTCTGGAAATACGCTCTAT.

A note on this clone: The gene names given are mouse names. The CDR3 is cut off 1 residue early in the read; its end comes from the germline J gene. The chain has TRBV16 and TRBJ2-7, with D uncertain. The germline V gene has CDR1 SGHSA and CDR2 FRNQAP. This CDR3 comprises 11 residues. V dropped 5 bases and J dropped 6 bases, with 8 bases sitting between them. The CDR3 is CASSPEVEQYF. The CDR3 DNA, read in part, is TGTGCAAGCAGCCCCGAAGTTGAACAGTAC.

A word on this clone: Any gene name here is a mouse gene name. From the germline J gene comes the end of the CDR3, since the read stops 1 residue before it. The chain links TRBV13-1 to TRBJ2-5; 11 nucleotides agree with TRBD2. There are 17 residues in the CDR3. The germline V gene has CDR1 NSHNY and CDR2 SYGAGN. After removal of 5 bases from V and 2 bases from J, the junction contained 10 bases not matched to a gene. The sequenced CDR3 bases are TGTGCCAGCAGCTTAGTACTGGGGGGGCGCGGCCAAGACACCCAGTAC. This gives the protein CASSLVLGGRGQDTQY. The complete CDR3 sequence is CASSLVLGGRGQDTQYF.

Regarding this clone: Gene names are the mouse ones. The sequenced part of the CDR3 DNA is TGTGCCAGCAGTATAGAGCGGGGGCGGGTCGAAAGATTATTT. Translation gives CASSIERGRVERLF. The whole CDR3 sequence reads CASSIERGRVERLFF. The chain couples TRBV19 to TRBJ1-4; maybe TRBD1 (6 bases). The read finishes 1 residue shy of the CDR3 end, and the germline J gene is used to complete it. The CDR3 extends over 15 amino acids. V lost 0 bases, J lost 7 bases, and 13 bases lay in between. Germline CDR1 reads FNHDT; CDR2 reads SITEND (reference sequence).

Regarding this clone: Genes and germline come from the mouse. The read halts 1 residue ahead of the CDR3 end, with the missing end drawn from the germline J gene. The V call is TRBV23, the J call TRBJ2-5; the D call of TRBD1 is as the table states it, not checked on the DNA. The CDR3 extends over 14 amino acids. The V gene's germline CDR1 is KGHTA and CDR2 FQNQQP. The covered CDR3 bases are TGCTCCAGCAGCCCCGGGACAGGGAGAGACACCCAGTAC. Amino acid sequence: CSSSPGTGRDTQY. The whole CDR3 protein is CSSSPGTGRDTQYF. Full variable domain (missing parts from reference TRBV23 and TRBJ2-5): DAAVTQKPRYLIKMKGQEAEMKCIPEKGHTAVFWYQQKQSKELKFLIYFQNQQPLDQIDMVKERFSAVCPSSSLCSLGIRTCEAEDSALYLCSSSPGTGRDTQYFGPGTRLLVL.

Remarks on this clone: All gene names here are mouse names. CDR3 residues: CAWSSGGGGYAEQFF. The sequenced part of the CDR3 DNA is TGTGCCTGGAGTTCTGGGGGGGGAGGGTATGCTGAGCAGTTC. The V and J genes are TRBV31 and TRBJ2-1; TRBD2 matches at 9 bases. The CDR3 end falls 1 residue outside the read, so it is completed with the germline J gene. After removal of 2 bases from V and 4 bases from J, the junction contained 6 bases not matched to a gene. The CDR3 has 15 residues. Germline assignment: CDR1 GKSSPN and CDR2 SITVG.

This clone was counted only a few times. Mouse gene names apply. The read terminates 1 residue ahead of where the CDR3 ends, so the germline J gene completes it. The rearrangement links TRBV13-2 to TRBJ1-4, with 10 nucleotides matching TRBD1. The V and J ends lost 5 bases and 0 bases, in that order; junction bases with no gene match: 4. Germline V gene lookup returns CDR1 NNHNN and CDR2 SYGAGS (reference sequence). The CDR3 has 16 residues. CDR3 sequence: CASGDRGVISNERLFF. The covered CDR3 bases are TGTGCCAGCGGGGACAGGGGGGTAATTTCCAACGAAAGATTATTT.

On this clone itself: Genes and germline are mouse. The read ends 1 residue early relative to the CDR3; the germline J gene fills the gap. This chain joins TRBV14 and TRBJ1-4, with D unclear. Looked up from germline, CDR1 is SGHDT and CDR2 is FRDEAV. Trimming took 3 bases from V and 0 from J, leaving 6 bases between them. This CDR3 contains 14 residues. The CDR3 reads CASSSGISNERLFF. Incomplete CDR3 DNA: TGTGCCAGCAGTTCTGGAATTTCCAACGAAAGATTATTT.

In its sample, this clone was seen once. Gene names are the mouse ones. The DNA ends 1 residue before the CDR3 does, and the rest of the CDR3 is filled in from the germline J gene. The chain has TRBV16 and TRBJ2-2; D unresolved. V was trimmed by 2 bases and J by 1 base, leaving 5 bases between them. CDR1 and CDR2 (germline): SGHSA, FRNQAP. The CDR3 loop spans 14 amino acids. CDR3 bases read: TGTGCAAGCAGCTTAACAGAAAACACCGGGCAGCTCTAC. This translates into CASSLTENTGQLY. The full CDR3 sequence reads CASSLTENTGQLYF.

Only one count was recorded for this clone. All gene names here are mouse names. Sequencing ends 1 residue short of the CDR3 end; the germline J gene provides the rest. The rearrangement links TRBV19 to TRBJ2-1; D perhaps matches TRBD1 (5 bases). The germline CDR1 and CDR2 sequences are FNHDT and SITEND (reference sequence). This CDR3 is built from 13 residues. V lost 1 base to trimming and J lost 3 bases, with 5 bases between them. The covered CDR3 bases are TGTGCCAGCAGTATACAGGGCTATGCTGAGCAGTTC. It specifies CASSIQGYAEQF. The full-length CDR3 reads as CASSIQGYAEQFF. Full variable domain (missing parts from reference TRBV19 and TRBJ2-1): GGIITQTPKFLIGQEGQKLTLKCQQNFNHDTMYWYRQDSGKGLRLIYYSITENDLQKGDLSEGYDASREKKSSFSLTVTSAQKNEMAVFLCASSIQGYAEQFFGPGTRLTVL.

Worth noting for this clone: Germline and genes: mouse. Read data end 1 residue before the CDR3 end; the end is taken from the germline J gene. The chain has TRBV13-2 and TRBJ2-1; D assignment may be TRBD1 or TRBD2 (5 bases each). This CDR3 is 14 amino acids long. Trimming shortened V by 5 bases and J by 1 base, and 10 bases separated the two germline ends. Germline-derived CDR1 and CDR2 are NNHNN and SYGAGS (reference sequence). CDR3 residues: CASGPRDNYAEQFF. CDR3 DNA (partial): TGTGCCAGCGGCCCCCGGGACAACTATGCTGAGCAGTTC.

Of note for this clone: Genes and germline are mouse. The CDR3: CGARDWAQNTLYF. CDR3 bases read: TGTGGTGCTAGAGACTGGGCTCAAAACACCTTGTAC. The V call is TRBV20, the J call TRBJ2-4, with 7 bases that match TRBD2. From the germline J gene comes the end of the CDR3, since the read stops 1 residue before it. The CDR3 consists of 13 residues. Germline values: CDR1 GFQATS, CDR2 STVNSAI. V shed 3 bases, J shed 2 bases, and the junction held 2 bases outside the gene matches.

This clone was found a few times. Gene names refer to mouse genes. The read finishes 1 residue shy of the CDR3 end, and the germline J gene is used to complete it. V gene TRBV13-3 combines with J gene TRBJ1-4, with a tentative D call TRBD1 (6 bases). The V end lost 0 bases, the J end lost 4 bases, and 10 bases lay between the germline ends. Germline lookup yields CDR1 NNHDY and CDR2 SYVADS. This CDR3 is 15 amino acids long. The CDR3 DNA, read in part, is TGTGCCAGCAGTGATGTAGGGACATACAACGAAAGATTATTT. Translated, it gives CASSDVGTYNERLF. In full, the CDR3 is CASSDVGTYNERLFF.

There are a few counts of this clone. Genes here carry mouse names. The read ends 1 residue before the CDR3 terminus; that terminus is restored from the germline J gene. V usage is TRBV19 and J usage is TRBJ2-7, with 9 bases identical to TRBD1. The V gene end was trimmed by 5 bases and the J gene end by 6 bases; junction bases not matched to a gene: 3. The germline CDR1 and CDR2 sequences are FNHDT and SITEND (reference sequence). The CDR3 totals 12 residues. CDR3 loop: CASSNRGPEQYF. The DNA read from the CDR3 is TGTGCCAGCAGCAACAGGGGGCCTGAACAGTAC.

As for this clone: All gene names here are mouse names. The missing CDR3 end, 1 residue past where the read stops, is filled in from the germline J gene. The chain is built from TRBV19 and TRBJ1-3; D unresolved. The V end lost 2 bases, the J end lost 0 bases, and 6 bases lay between the germline ends. The germline V gene encodes CDR1 FNHDT and CDR2 SITEND (reference sequence). This CDR3 has 14 amino acids. The CDR3 DNA, read in part, is TGTGCCAGCAGTATTGGGAATTCTGGAAATACGCTCTAT. This codes for CASSIGNSGNTLY. The whole CDR3 region reads CASSIGNSGNTLYF. The variable domain in full, with the rest retrieved from reference TRBV19 and TRBJ1-3, is GGIITQTPKFLIGQEGQKLTLKCQQNFNHDTMYWYRQDSGKGLRLIYYSITENDLQKGDLSEGYDASREKKSSFSLTVTSAQKNEMAVFLCASSIGNSGNTLYFGEGSRLIVV.

Of note for this clone: Germline and genes: mouse. The read comes to an end 1 residue before the CDR3 does, leaving the germline J gene to fill in the end. The gene calls are TRBV20 and TRBJ1-3, with 8 bases that match TRBD1. The junction had 4 bases not matched to a gene; V was cut back by 2 bases and J by 7 bases. In germline, CDR1 is GFQATS, CDR2 STVNSAI. CDR3 length: 13 amino acids. Incomplete CDR3 DNA: TGTGGTGCTAGGAGTCAGGGGGCGAATACGCTCTAT. Translated: CGARSQGANTLY. The whole CDR3 region reads CGARSQGANTLYF.

Concerning this clone: Gene labels here are mouse ones. The read terminates 1 residue before the CDR3 end, so the remaining end is supplied by the germline J gene. The chain couples TRBV14 to TRBJ1-1, with D possibly being TRBD1 (5 bases). Trimming took 5 bases from V and 0 from J, leaving 5 bases between them. There are 12 residues in the CDR3. Germline V lookup: CDR1 SGHDT, CDR2 FRDEAV. CDR3: CASRTANTEVFF. The CDR3 DNA, read in part, is TGTGCCAGCAGGACAGCAAACACAGAAGTCTTC.

This clone was detected only once. Mouse gene names apply. The read finishes 1 residue shy of the CDR3 end, and the germline J gene is used to complete it. The chain joins TRBV1 to TRBJ1-2; 10 bases map to TRBD1. The CDR3 has 16 amino acids. The trim removed 5 bases at V and 3 bases at J, leaving 9 bases unmatched. Germline V gives CDR1 NSQYPW, CDR2 LRSPGD (reference sequence). This chain's CDR3 is CTCSTRPGQGYSDYTF. The covered CDR3 bases are TGCACCTGCAGTACCCGACCGGGACAGGGGTACTCCGACTACACC.

In the case of this clone: Mouse gene names and germline throughout. The observed sequence ends 1 residue before the CDR3 terminus, with the missing tail filled in from the germline J gene. This chain joins TRBV1 and TRBJ1-2; D remains unclear. The germline V and J ends were trimmed by 0 bases and 1 base, with 6 bases remaining between them. CDR1 is NSQYPW, CDR2 LRSPGD, per germline (reference sequence). The CDR3 has 14 amino acids. CDR3 region: CTCSAENKNSDYTF. The part of the CDR3 DNA that was read is TGCACCTGCAGTGCAGAAAACAAAAACTCCGACTACACC.

Notes on this clone: Gene names are mouse gene names. The observed sequence ends 1 residue before the CDR3 terminus, with the missing tail filled in from the germline J gene. The chain recombines TRBV3 with TRBJ2-2, with 11 bases that match TRBD2. Germline trimming cut 5 bases from V and 2 bases from J; bases unmatched to any gene: 1. The length of the CDR3 is 15 residues. Per germline, CDR1 SNHLY and CDR2 FYNGKV (reference sequence). CDR3 sequence: CASSRLGGNTGQLYF. The sequenced part of the CDR3 DNA is TGTGCCAGCAGCAGACTGGGGGGGAACACCGGGCAGCTCTAC.

This clone was seen only a few times. The germline and genes are mouse ones. The CDR3 end is not reached by the read, which stops 1 residue before it; the germline J gene fills it in. This chain links TRBV31 with TRBJ2-7, with 10 positions matching TRBD1. The CDR3 sequence is 13 residues long. The germline V gene encodes CDR1 GKSSPN and CDR2 SITVG. The V gene end was trimmed by 0 bases and the J gene end by 6 bases; junction bases not matched to a gene: 2. The CDR3 DNA, read in part, is TGTGCCTGGAGTCTCGGGACAGGGGTTGAACAGTAC. Protein product: CAWSLGTGVEQY. The full-length CDR3 reads as CAWSLGTGVEQYF.

As concerns this clone: Gene names follow the mouse nomenclature. The read finishes 1 residue shy of the CDR3 end, and the germline J gene is used to complete it. V usage is TRBV3 and J usage is TRBJ1-6; D gene ambiguous. TRBJ1-6 is treated as an ORF (open reading frame) with a function not yet certain. The CDR3 extends over 14 amino acids. The ends were cut back, 2 bases at V and 5 bases at J, with 7 bases in the middle. Per the germline V gene, CDR1 is SNHLY and CDR2 is FYNGKV (reference sequence). CDR3 amino acids: CASSLTENNSPLYF. The CDR3 DNA, read in part, is TGTGCCAGCAGCTTAACAGAAAATAATTCGCCCCTCTAC.

On this clone itself: Germline and genes here are mouse. The CDR3 is cut off 1 residue early in the read; its end comes from the germline J gene. The chain has TRBV16 and TRBJ1-1; 8 bases are shared with TRBD1. The CDR3 is 14 amino acids. Losses at the gene ends were 6 bases for V and 1 base for J; bases not matched to a gene: 4. Germline V gives CDR1 SGHSA, CDR2 FRNQAP. CDR3 protein: CASSQDRGNTEVFF. The covered CDR3 bases are TGTGCAAGCAGTCAAGACAGGGGGAACACAGAAGTCTTC. The full variable domain, in which reference TRBV16 and TRBJ1-1 provide the parts outside the CDR3, is NAGVIQTPRHKVTGKGQEATLWCEPISGHSAVFWYRQTIVQGLEFLTYFRNQAPIDDSGMPKERFSAQMPNQSHSTLKIQSTQPQDSAVYLCASSQDRGNTEVFFGKGTRLTVV.

This clone was seen only once. All gene names here are mouse names. The sequence runs out 1 residue before the end of the CDR3; the remainder is reconstructed from the germline J gene. The chain has TRBV15 and TRBJ2-3; 11 bases agree with TRBD2. Germline CDR1 and CDR2: SGHND and FRSKSL. This CDR3 comprises 17 residues. Trimming at V came to 5 bases and at J to 0 bases, leaving 7 bases not matched to a gene. The CDR3 protein is CASSTRLGGASAETLYF. The part of the CDR3 DNA that was read is TGTGCCAGCAGTACCAGACTGGGGGGGGCTAGTGCAGAAACGCTGTAT.

As for this clone: Mouse gene names apply. Sequencing ends 1 residue short of the CDR3 end; the germline J gene provides the rest. This sequence joins TRBV26 and TRBJ2-5; 7 bases are a match to TRBD2. CDR1 is KGHPV, CDR2 FQNQEV, per germline (reference sequence). V lost 0 bases and J lost 2; bases outside the gene matches: 2. CDR3 length: 15 residues. The DNA read from the CDR3 is TGTGCCAGCAGTCTGTCTTGGGGGGTCCAAGACACCCAGTAC. This encodes CASSLSWGVQDTQY. In full, the CDR3 reads CASSLSWGVQDTQYF.

About this clone: Gene names are the mouse ones. The observed sequence ends 1 residue before the CDR3 terminus, with the missing tail filled in from the germline J gene. The chain combines TRBV5 with TRBJ2-4; the D is unclear. The CDR3 is 12 residues long. V was clipped by 0 bases and J by 6 bases, with 4 bases between them. Germline CDR1 and CDR2: LGHNA and YNLKQL (reference sequence). CDR3 sequence: CASSQDLNTLYF. Incomplete CDR3 DNA: TGTGCCAGCAGCCAAGATCTGAACACCTTGTAC.

A note on this clone: Mouse gene names apply. The CDR3 end falls 1 residue outside the read, so it is completed with the germline J gene. The chain carries TRBV5 and TRBJ1-2; D is ambiguous. From germline, CDR1 is LGHNA and CDR2 YNLKQL (reference sequence). V lost 0 bases and J 2 bases, leaving 10 bases between the germline ends. The CDR3 contains 15 residues. The part of the CDR3 DNA that was read is TGTGCCAGCAGCCAAGAGAGGAGGCCCAACTCCGACTACACC. It specifies CASSQERRPNSDYT. In full, the CDR3 reads CASSQERRPNSDYTF.

Concerning this clone itself: The germline and genes are mouse ones. The CDR3 extends 1 residue past the end of the read, so its final part is completed from the germline J gene. The chain combines TRBV16 with TRBJ2-3; TRBD1 aligns across 8 bases. With 5 bases clipped from V and 2 bases from J, the junction kept 3 bases outside the gene matches. The CDR3 totals 14 residues. In germline, CDR1 is SGHSA, CDR2 FRNQAP. The CDR3 bases that were read are TGTGCAAGCAGCCCCCAGGGGGCTGCAGAAACGCTGTAT. It specifies CASSPQGAAETLY. The whole CDR3 region reads CASSPQGAAETLYF.

In the case of this clone: Any gene name here is a mouse gene name. The DNA read from the CDR3 is TGTGCCAGCAGCCAGGGGACATCTAGTGCAGAAACGCTGTAT. The encoded protein is CASSQGTSSAETLY. The CDR3 reads in full as CASSQGTSSAETLYF. The chain couples TRBV2 to TRBJ2-3; a weak D match, TRBD1 (6 bases). The sequenced fragment ends 1 residue before the CDR3 boundary, so the rest is inferred from the germline J gene. The CDR3 has 15 amino acids. CDR1 is LGHNA and CDR2 is YSYQKL in the germline V gene. Trimming shortened V by 3 bases and J by 0 bases, and 10 bases separated the two germline ends.

Remarks on this clone: Genes here carry mouse names. The CDR3 is cut off 1 residue early in the read; its end comes from the germline J gene. The rearrangement joins TRBV20 to TRBJ1-2; D is uncertain. Germline V CDR1 and CDR2: GFQATS, STVNSAI. The CDR3 length is 11 residues. V was trimmed by 3 bases and J by 1 base, leaving 3 bases between them. CDR3 sequence reads: CGASLNSDYTF. CDR3 DNA, as far as it was read: TGTGGTGCTAGCCTAAACTCCGACTACACC. Using reference TRBV20 and TRBJ1-2 for the parts outside the CDR3, the full variable domain is GALVYQYPRRTICKSGTSMRMECQAVGFQATSVAWYRQSPQKTFELIALSTVNSAIKYEQNFTQEKFPISHPNLSFSSMTVLNAYLEDRGLYLCGASLNSDYTFGSGTRLLVI.